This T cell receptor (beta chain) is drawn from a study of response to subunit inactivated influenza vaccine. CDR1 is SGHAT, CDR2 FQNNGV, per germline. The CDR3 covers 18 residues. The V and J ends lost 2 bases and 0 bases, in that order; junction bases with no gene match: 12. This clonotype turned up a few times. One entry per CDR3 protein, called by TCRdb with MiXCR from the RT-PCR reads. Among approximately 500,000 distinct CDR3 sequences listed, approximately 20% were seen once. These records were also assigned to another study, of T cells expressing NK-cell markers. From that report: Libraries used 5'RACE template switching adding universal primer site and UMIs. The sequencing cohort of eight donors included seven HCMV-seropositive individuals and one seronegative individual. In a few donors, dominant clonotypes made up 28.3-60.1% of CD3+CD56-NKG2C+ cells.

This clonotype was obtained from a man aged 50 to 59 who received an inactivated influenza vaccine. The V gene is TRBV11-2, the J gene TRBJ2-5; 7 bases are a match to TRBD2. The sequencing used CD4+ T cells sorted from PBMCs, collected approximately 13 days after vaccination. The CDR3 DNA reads TGTGCCAGCAGCTTACCAGCGGGGCATGGGAAGGACCAAGAGACCCAGTACTTC. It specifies CASSLPAGHGKDQETQYF.